What follows are 26 T cell receptor beta chains derived from one specimen sequenced in a study of blood T cells in healthy people across ages. The use of a sample-barcoded 5' primer and a J-beta primer mix characterized a second PCR of about 7 to 12 cycles. TCRdb ran MiXCR on the 5' RACE reads and lists one entry per CDR3 protein. The repertoire holds hundreds of thousands of distinct CDR3 sequences, with roughly 48% as singletons. Sequenced: blood. The receptors shown here come from a man in his thirties or forties in good health.

V is TRBV28 and J is TRBJ2-5, with D possibly matching TRBD2 (5 bases). The length of the CDR3 is 15 residues. CDR1 is MDHEN, CDR2 SYDVKM, per germline. V was pared by 7 bases and J by 1 base, with 16 bases between. The CDR3 DNA reads TGTGCCAGCAACTCGAGGGCGGATAGCCAAGAGACCCAGTACTTC. Its translation is CASNSRADSQETQYF.

This sequence joins TRBV28 and TRBJ1-2; D is uncertain. Trimming pared 2 bases from V and 3 bases from J, leaving 25 bases between. The CDR3 loop spans 19 amino acids. Germline V gene sequence: CDR1 MDHEN, CDR2 SYDVKM. The CDR3 is CASSLPRGAVGVNDYGYTF. For the CDR3, the DNA is TGTGCCAGCAGTTTACCTCGAGGAGCAGTGGGTGTCAACGACTATGGCTACACCTTC.

This rearrangement joins TRBV20-1 to TRBJ2-3; D possibly corresponds to TRBD1 (6 bases). Germline V gives CDR1 DFQATT, CDR2 SNEGSKA (reference sequence). The V gene lost 6 bases and the J gene lost 0 bases, with 16 bases spanning the gap. This CDR3 spans 15 amino acids. CDR3 sequence: CSAETPGHSTDTQYF. In DNA, the CDR3 is TGCAGTGCAGAAACCCCGGGACATAGCACAGATACGCAGTATTTT.

This clonotype came up a few times. The chain carries TRBV29-1 and TRBJ1-3; D call uncertain. Trimming shortened V by 1 base and J by 0 bases, and 16 bases separated the two germline ends. Germline values: CDR1 SQVTM, CDR2 ANQGSEA. The CDR3 loop spans 17 amino acids. The CDR3 bases are TGCAGCGTTGAAGTCTTTTCTCGGGCCTTCTCTGGAAACACCATATATTTT. Amino acids: CSVEVFSRAFSGNTIYF.

This clonotype occurred many times. The rearrangement joins TRBV20-1 to TRBJ2-7, with D possibly called TRBD1 or TRBD2 (6 bases each). Germline V gene sequence: CDR1 DFQATT, CDR2 SNEGSKA (reference sequence). CDR3 length: 15 amino acids. The germline V and J ends were trimmed by 6 bases and 4 bases, with 22 bases remaining between them. CDR3 sequence reads: CSARNSIRGGYEQYF. Written as DNA, the CDR3 is TGCAGTGCGCGTAACTCAATCAGAGGGGGGTACGAGCAGTACTTC.

The rearrangement uses TRBV7-2 and TRBJ2-1; the D gene is possibly TRBD1 (6 bases). CDR1 and CDR2 (germline): SGHTA, FQGNSA. Between the trimmed V and J ends, which lost 5 bases and 10 bases, there was a span of 9 bases. The CDR3 spans 11 residues. This CDR3 reads CASSPDREQFF. In DNA form, the CDR3 reads TGTGCCAGCAGCCCAGACAGGGAGCAGTTCTTC.

This chain uses TRBV7-3 with TRBJ2-1; 10 positions agree with TRBD2. Germline CDR1 reads SGHTA; CDR2 reads FQGTGA. This CDR3 has 16 residues. Trimming removed 6 bases from V and 6 bases from J; junction bases left unmatched: 11. The CDR3 nucleotides read TGTGCCAGCAGTTCTCAAGCGGGGGGGTTCTCCAATGAGCAGTTCTTC. Amino acids: CASSSQAGGFSNEQFF.

The rearrangement links TRBV25-1 to TRBJ1-2; 8 bases map to TRBD1. The germline V gene has CDR1 MGHDK and CDR2 SYGVNS. After removal of 7 bases from V and 1 base from J, the junction contained 5 bases not matched to a gene. This CDR3 has 14 residues. CDR3 loop: CASNRGGLNYGYTF. The DNA for the CDR3 is TGTGCCAGCAACAGGGGGGGACTTAACTATGGCTACACCTTC.

J is TRBJ1-1 and V is TRBV29-1, with D perhaps matching TRBD1 (5 bases). V dropped 4 bases and J dropped 0 bases, with 9 bases sitting between them. Germline-derived CDR1 and CDR2 are SQVTM and ANQGSEA. CDR3 size: 13 residues. The CDR3 bases are TGCAGCGTTGGCATGGGGGTGAACACTGAAGCTTTCTTT. Its protein product is CSVGMGVNTEAFF.

The chain links TRBV29-1 to TRBJ1-1; weak D call: TRBD1 (6 bases). The CDR3 covers 14 residues. In germline, CDR1 is SQVTM, CDR2 ANQGSEA. The ends were cut back, 6 bases at V and 2 bases at J, with 16 bases in the middle. The CDR3 here is CSVSTGTINTEAFF. CDR3 bases: TGCAGCGTCAGCACGGGGACAATAAACACTGAAGCTTTCTTT.

The chain combines TRBV2 with TRBJ2-5, with D possibly matching TRBD1 (5 bases). Germline V gene sequence: CDR1 SNHLY, CDR2 FYNNEI. The CDR3 runs to 14 residues. Trimming pared 8 bases from V and 2 bases from J, leaving 15 bases between. The CDR3 coding sequence is TGTGCCAGCGGCAGGGTGGCAGTTCAAGAGACCCAGTACTTC. Translation gives CASGRVAVQETQYF.

The chain employs TRBV20-1 and TRBJ2-2; D gene unclear. Germline V gene data show CDR1 as DFQATT and CDR2 as SNEGSKA (reference sequence). This CDR3 is 16 amino acids long. V gave up 3 bases and J gave up 0 bases, with 14 bases separating them. The CDR3 loop is CSARPRSAPNTGELFF. In DNA form, the CDR3 reads TGCAGTGCTAGGCCCCGGTCGGCCCCGAACACCGGGGAGCTGTTTTTT.

J is TRBJ1-1 and V is TRBV4-3; D gene ambiguous. The CDR3 consists of 14 residues. Between the trimmed V and J ends, which lost 0 bases and 4 bases, there was a span of 9 bases. CDR1 LGHNA and CDR2 YSLEER come from the germline V gene. CDR3 amino acids: CASSQDWGATEAFF. In nucleotides, the CDR3 is TGCGCCAGCAGCCAAGATTGGGGAGCCACTGAAGCTTTCTTT.

The chain recombines TRBV10-3 with TRBJ1-1; D unresolved. The CDR3 has 12 residues. V was clipped by 4 bases and J by 4 bases, with 7 bases between them. The germline V gene encodes CDR1 ENHRY and CDR2 SYGVKD. CDR3 nucleotides: TGTGCCATCAGTGTCTTGGGCACTGAAGCTTTCTTT. Its translation is CAISVLGTEAFF.

The rearrangement links TRBV27 to TRBJ2-2; 9 bases map to TRBD1. The germline V gene has CDR1 MNHEY and CDR2 SMNVEV (reference sequence). V shed 4 bases, J shed 3 bases, and the junction held 9 bases outside the gene matches. The CDR3 is made up of 17 amino acids. CDR3 loop: CASSSTGTGWDTGELFF. The DNA of the CDR3 is TGTGCCAGCAGTTCTACCGGGACAGGGTGGGACACCGGGGAGCTGTTTTTT.

This clonotype was seen once. CDR3 region: CASSFQRGGGLETQYF. CDR3 sequence (DNA): TGTGCCAGCAGCTTTCAGCGGGGGGGAGGTCTGGAGACCCAGTACTTC. The rearrangement joins TRBV3-1 to TRBJ2-7; 10 nucleotides match TRBD2. The J call may be wrong; the DNA end is better matched by TRBJ2-5. Germline CDR1 LGHDT, CDR2 YNNKEL (reference sequence). The CDR3 contains 16 residues.

The chain carries TRBV29-1 and TRBJ2-5; 13 bases agree with TRBD2. V shed 5 bases, J shed 1 base, and the junction held 1 base outside the gene matches. The CDR3 consists of 14 residues. Germline loops: CDR1 SQVTM, CDR2 ANQGSEA. The CDR3 loop reads CSVRLAGGQETQYF. As DNA, the CDR3 is TGCAGCGTTCGACTAGCGGGGGGCCAAGAGACCCAGTACTTC.

The chain combines TRBV2 with TRBJ2-1, with 10 bases fitting TRBD2. The trim removed 3 bases at V and 2 bases at J, leaving 4 bases unmatched. The CDR3 length is 16 residues. CDR1 is SNHLY and CDR2 is FYNNEI in the germline V gene. CDR3 coding DNA: TGTGCCAGCAGTGAGGCCAGCGGGGGGGCCTACAATGAGCAGTTCTTC. This gives the protein CASSEASGGAYNEQFF.

The CDR3 region is CASSFGAGELFF. CDR3 DNA sequence: TGCGCCAGCAGCTTCGGGGCCGGGGAGCTGTTTTTT. The chain has TRBV4-1 and TRBJ2-2; a possible D gene is TRBD2 (5 bases). Germline CDR1 MGHRA, CDR2 YSYEKL. V was trimmed by 5 bases and J by 6 bases, leaving 7 bases between them. This CDR3 contains 12 residues.

This clonotype was detected a few times. The chain combines TRBV6-5 with TRBJ2-1; TRBD2 is a possible D gene (5 bases). The DNA matches TRBJ2-7 better at its end, which makes the J call doubtful. This CDR3 contains 15 residues. CDR1 and CDR2 from the germline V gene are MNHEY and SVGAGI. CDR3 sequence: CASTISPGSYNEQYF. The CDR3 nucleotides are TGTGCCAGCACCATCTCCCCGGGGTCCTACAATGAGCAGTACTTC.

The chain combines TRBV5-1 with TRBJ2-7; maybe TRBD1 (6 bases). CDR1 and CDR2 from the germline V gene are SGHRS and YFSETQ. The CDR3 has 14 residues. V lost 0 bases and J 6 bases, leaving 13 bases between the germline ends. The CDR3 is CASSLDRGSGEQYF. Written as DNA, the CDR3 is TGCGCCAGCAGCTTGGATAGGGGGAGCGGCGAGCAGTACTTC.

Notes on this clonotype: An end of the junction differs from the germline gene, which may be a read error. The rearrangement joins TRBV20-1 to TRBJ2-6, with TRBD1 as a possible D gene (5 bases). The CDR3 spans 17 residues. CDR1 is DFQATT, CDR2 SNEGSKA, per germline (reference sequence). The CDR3 DNA reads as TGCAGTGCTAGTAGGGTTGAGGTCCCCTCTGGGGCCAACGCCCTGACTTTC. Encoded protein: CSASRVEVPSGANALTF.

V is TRBV20-1 and J is TRBJ1-6, with a tentative D call TRBD1 (5 bases). Trimming took 1 base from V and 10 from J, leaving 17 bases between them. The CDR3 is made up of 15 amino acids. Germline V gives CDR1 DFQATT, CDR2 SNEGSKA (reference sequence). The CDR3 is CSARAGALTDSPLHF. CDR3 DNA: TGCAGTGCTAGAGCGGGCGCGCTGACAGACTCACCCCTCCACTTT.

The chain employs TRBV6-2 or TRBV6-3 and TRBJ2-1; 11 nucleotides align to TRBD2. The trim removed 5 bases at V and 4 bases at J, leaving 7 bases unmatched. Germline loops: CDR1 MNHEY, CDR2 SVGEGT. This CDR3 has 16 residues. The CDR3 sequence: CASSPPASGGYNEQFF. CDR3 coding DNA: TGTGCCAGCAGTCCCCCAGCTAGCGGGGGGTACAATGAGCAGTTCTTC.

This clonotype was counted only a few times. The V call is TRBV20-1, the J call TRBJ1-2; TRBD1 agrees at 8 bases. V lost 2 bases to trimming and J lost 4 bases; unmatched junction nucleotides: 9. In germline, CDR1 is DFQATT, CDR2 SNEGSKA (reference sequence). CDR3 length: 15 residues. The CDR3 sequence: CSARPGGQELYGYTF. The CDR3 nucleotides are TGCAGTGCTAGACCTGGGGGACAGGAACTCTATGGCTACACCTTC.

The CDR3 protein is CSAPDSEKPSYEQYF. CDR3 in DNA: TGCAGTGCTCCGGACAGTGAGAAACCTTCCTACGAGCAGTACTTC. This chain links TRBV20-1 with TRBJ2-7; a possible D gene is TRBD1 (6 bases). Germline CDR1 and CDR2: DFQATT and SNEGSKA (reference sequence). V was shortened by 5 bases and J by 1 base, with 18 bases between the two germline ends. The length of the CDR3 is 15 residues.